This TCR beta chain was sequenced in a study of T cell repertoires in cytomegalovirus infection. Background on the study: Use of recently identified HLA-C-restricted and well-studied HLA-B-restricted CMV epitopes was part of the study. An indication of both CMV infection and matching HLA type came from public TCR beta signatures. Overall study findings and caveats: HLA-C-restricted, CMV-specific TCR beta clonotypes were dominant ex vivo.

Germline lookup yields CDR1 SNHLY and CDR2 FYNNEI. The CDR3 is made up of 12 amino acids. Trimming took off 0 bases at V and 5 bases at J, with 3 bases between the two ends. A note on this clonotype: Its specificity is not known.

In TCRdb, the reads were re-called with MiXCR into one record per CDR3 protein. The sample contains about 770,000 distinct CDR3 sequences, 25% to 30% of which appear only once. Sequencing used cultured CD8+ T cells from PBMCs, obtained from culture after CMV antigen stimulation. This clonotype originated in a human donor in good health (CMV status not recorded). Some clones in this sample may be carry-over from other donors' samples. The chain joins TRBV2 to TRBJ2-3; D gene uncertain. The CDR3 sequence: CASSEAKDTQYF. CDR3 nucleotide sequence: TGTGCCAGCAGTGAAGCGAAAGATACGCAGTATTTT.